This T cell receptor (beta chain) came from a study of T cell changes during pregnancy in multiple sclerosis. This CDR3 region has 11 residues. The germline CDR1 and CDR2 sequences are SGHDN and FVKESK. Only in-frame clones appear in the TCRdb table, and some are missing; sequencing was by immunoSEQ multiplex PCR. The table includes approximately 89,000 clones, around 93% detected once. With respect to this clone: At one boundary the junction diverges from the germline segment, which might be a read error.

This TCR derives from a female donor with multiple sclerosis, enrolled in a pregnancy study. The source material was peripheral blood, sampled in the third trimester of pregnancy. This rearrangement joins TRBV14 to TRBJ1-2; TRBD1 agrees at 7 bases. The CDR3: CASSQADRVIF. In DNA, the CDR3 is TGTGCCAGCAGCCAAGCAGACAGGGTGATCTTC.